The next 5 T cell receptor beta chains were all read from a single sample in a study of metastatic and nonmetastatic thyroid tumors. No treatment had been given to any patient before thyroid surgery. TCRdb recomputed clones from the PCR reads via MiXCR. The repertoire includes about 53,000 clones, 20% of them detected once, and roughly 4% sits in the top ten. Specimen: blood. The origin of the receptors is a female donor with papillary thyroid cancer or a benign thyroid nodule (not recorded which). Some clones in this sample may be carry-over from other donors' samples.

V gene TRBV6-2 or TRBV6-3 combines with J gene TRBJ2-1; possibly TRBD2 for D (5 bases). V gave up 4 bases and J gave up 8 bases, with 21 bases separating them. The CDR3 runs 16 residues. Germline CDR1 reads MNHEY; CDR2 reads SVGEGT. The CDR3, as DNA: TGTGCCAGCAGTTCTGAGACTATCGGGATTATTTATGAGCAGTTCTTC. This codes for CASSSETIGIIYEQFF.

The chain has TRBV7-3 and TRBJ2-7; the match to TRBD1 covers 10 bases. This CDR3 contains 19 residues. Trimming at V came to 1 base and at J to 2 bases, leaving 14 bases not matched to a gene. Germline CDR1 reads SGHTA; CDR2 reads FQGTGA. The chain's CDR3 is CASSLSIQTGGEGPYEQYF. The CDR3 coding sequence is TGTGCCAGCAGCTTAAGCATACAGACAGGGGGCGAGGGACCCTACGAGCAGTACTTC. The whole variable domain, remainder taken from reference TRBV7-3 and TRBJ2-7, is GAGVSQTPSNKVTEKGKYVELRCDPISGHTALYWYRQSLGQGPEFLIYFQGTGAADDSGLPNDRFFAVRPEGSVSTLKIQRTERGDSAVYLCASSLSIQTGGEGPYEQYFGPGTRLTVT.

The chain uses TRBV19 and TRBJ1-2; D is unclear. The CDR3 is 15 amino acids. Deletions cut 7 bases from V and 4 bases from J, with 19 bases between. Germline CDR1 and CDR2: LNHDA and SQIVND (reference sequence). In nucleotides, the CDR3 is TGTGCCAGTACGCCAGCAGGAAGCGGCGGCTATGGCTACACCTTC. This sequence encodes CASTPAGSGGYGYTF.

Notes on this clone: This may come from a read error, since a much larger clone is one base off. The same CDR3 can be traced to other DNA sequences in this sample. This chain uses TRBV4-1 with TRBJ2-3; the match to TRBD2 covers 7 bases. Germline lookup yields CDR1 MGHRA and CDR2 YSYEKL. Trimming cost V 8 bases and J 1 base; bases outside gene matches: 15. The CDR3 covers 17 residues. This CDR3 reads CASRGGRRALGTDTQYF. The CDR3 region has the DNA TGCGCCAGCCGCGGGGGTAGAAGGGCCCTTGGCACAGATACGCAGTATTTT.

The chain uses TRBV4-1 and TRBJ2-2; D tentatively reads TRBD1 or TRBD2 (5 bases each). This CDR3 is built from 14 residues. The V gene's germline CDR1 is MGHRA and CDR2 YSYEKL. Trimming cost V 7 bases and J 7 bases, with 16 bases left between them. CDR3 nucleotides: TGCGCCAGCATTGGCCCGGGGCGAGGCGGGGAGCTGTTTTTT. Protein sequence: CASIGPGRGGELFF.